These 32 T cell receptor beta chains were all obtained from the same sample, sequenced in a study of blood T cells in healthy people across ages. PCR was performed a second time for about 7 to 11 cycles using a sample-barcoded 5' primer and a J-beta primer mix. TCRdb independently ran MiXCR on the 5' RACE reads; one entry per CDR3 protein. The sample contains around 870,000 distinct CDR3 sequences, around 26% of which appear only once. Input material: blood. These TCRs come from an elderly woman in good health.

The chain employs TRBV30 and TRBJ2-2; D perhaps matches TRBD2 (6 bases). This CDR3 has 15 amino acids. Germline V lookup: CDR1 GTSNPN, CDR2 SVGIG (reference sequence). The ends were cut back, 1 base at V and 5 bases at J, with 14 bases in the middle. CDR3 sequence reads: CAWSGRVGGTGELFF. Written as DNA, the CDR3 is TGTGCCTGGAGTGGACGGGTCGGAGGGACCGGGGAGCTGTTTTTT.

This clonotype appeared once. At one end the junction does not follow the germline gene, possibly because of a read error. V usage is TRBV20-1 and J usage is TRBJ1-5; no definite D call. This CDR3 is 17 amino acids long. Looked up from germline, CDR1 is DFQATT and CDR2 is SNEGSKA (reference sequence). CDR3 in amino acids: CSAATRRLVWSNQPRHF. As DNA, the CDR3 is TGCAGTGCTGCCACGCGAAGGTTGGTTTGGAGCAATCAGCCCCGGCATTTT.

The J gene is TRBJ2-4, the V gene TRBV12-3 or TRBV12-4, with a possible D match to TRBD1 (6 bases). The assigned J gene may be wrong: the sequence end matches TRBJ2-7 better. The CDR3 totals 15 residues. DNA of the CDR3: TGTGCCAGCAGTTTACCTTCAGGGGCTAGGAACGAGCAGTACTTC. The encoded protein is CASSLPSGARNEQYF.

This clonotype was counted many times. The chain links TRBV5-4 to TRBJ1-2; a weak D match, TRBD1 (5 bases). The CDR3 spans 13 residues. Germline CDR1 reads SGHNT; CDR2 reads YYREEE (reference sequence). The germline V and J ends were trimmed by 5 bases and 6 bases, with 14 bases remaining between them. The CDR3 reads CASRRGTEHGYTF. In nucleotides, the CDR3 is TGTGCCAGCAGAAGAGGGACGGAACATGGCTACACCTTC.

The CDR3 bases are TGTGCCAGCAGCCAAGTAGCGGGGTCAACCTACGAGCAGTACTTC. Amino acids: CASSQVAGSTYEQYF. The V call is TRBV4-2, the J call TRBJ2-7, with TRBD2 identical over 8 bases. Unmatched junction bases numbered 4, after V lost 1 base and J lost 2 bases. The CDR3 is 15 amino acids. Germline lookup yields CDR1 LGHNA and CDR2 YNFKEQ.

In the case of this clonotype: A single base separates this from a much larger clone, so it may be a read error. This rearrangement joins TRBV15 to TRBJ1-2; 7 nucleotides align to TRBD1. Germline V gene data show CDR1 as LNHNV and CDR2 as YYDKDF (reference sequence). The CDR3 consists of 15 residues. Trimming cost V 1 base and J 6 bases; bases outside gene matches: 8. The CDR3 DNA follows: TGTGCCACCAGCAGAGCACCGGGACAGAACCATGGCTACACCTTC. Translated: CATSRAPGQNHGYTF. Filled out from reference TRBV15 and TRBJ1-2, the complete variable domain reads DAMVIQNPRYQVTQFGKPVTLSCSQTLNHNVMYWYQQKSSQAPKLLFHYYDKDFNNEADTPDNFQSRRPNTSFCFLDIRSPGLGDTAMYLCATSRAPGQNHGYTFGSGTRLTVV.

This clonotype was detected many times. This chain connects TRBV12-3 or TRBV12-4 to TRBJ1-2; no clear D gene. CDR3 length: 14 amino acids. The V and J ends lost 5 bases and 0 bases respectively, with 10 bases between them. CDR3 coding DNA: TGTGCCAGCAGTCCGTCTGGTCCTAACTATGGCTACACCTTC. This sequence encodes CASSPSGPNYGYTF.

This clonotype has more than one count but fewer than ten. V and J are TRBV11-2 and TRBJ1-5, with D perhaps matching TRBD1 (6 bases). CDR1 and CDR2 from the germline V gene are SGHAT and FQNNGV. This CDR3 has 15 amino acids. V was trimmed by 2 bases and J by 1 base, leaving 9 bases between them. The chain's CDR3 is CASSLQGMSNQPQHF. CDR3 DNA sequence: TGTGCCAGCAGCTTACAGGGGATGAGCAATCAGCCCCAGCATTTT.

As for this clonotype: This may stem from a read error, because a much larger clone lies one nucleotide away. This chain uses TRBV29-1 with TRBJ1-2, with TRBD1 identical over 7 bases. Germline V gene data show CDR1 as SQVTM and CDR2 as ANQGSEA. This CDR3 region has 12 residues. In nucleotides, the CDR3 is TGCAACGACCGAGAGGGGGCTCGGGGCTACACCTTC. Encoded protein: CNDREGARGYTF.

The chain has TRBV27 and TRBJ2-5; 7 bases map to TRBD1. The DNA end favors TRBJ2-7, so the J call may be wrong. CDR3 size: 15 residues. CDR1 MNHEY and CDR2 SMNVEV come from the germline V gene (reference sequence). The CDR3 here is CASRSLYRGRHEQYF. CDR3 in DNA: TGTGCCAGCAGGTCCCTTTACAGGGGACGACACGAGCAGTACTTC.

This clonotype was found many times. V is TRBV4-2 and J is TRBJ2-5; D might be TRBD1 or TRBD2, each matching 5 bases. This CDR3 contains 13 residues. V lost 5 bases, J lost 7 bases, and 14 bases lay in between. Germline V gene lookup returns CDR1 LGHNA and CDR2 YNFKEQ. The CDR3 protein is CASSYRDVGTQYF. The CDR3 DNA reads as TGTGCCAGCAGCTACCGGGACGTGGGGACCCAGTACTTC.

This clonotype was counted ten times or more. The V gene is TRBV6-2 or TRBV6-3, the J gene TRBJ2-1; 9 nucleotides agree with TRBD1. Per germline, CDR1 MNHEY and CDR2 SVGEGT. Trimming at V came to 5 bases and at J to 0 bases, leaving 8 bases not matched to a gene. The CDR3 has 17 residues. CDR3 coding DNA: TGTGCCAGCAGTACTACCTGGACAGGGGCCTCCTACAATGAGCAGTTCTTC. Protein: CASSTTWTGASYNEQFF.

A remark on this clonotype: A much bigger clone sits one base away, suggesting this may be a read error. Here the CDR3 omits its conserved ending phenylalanine or tryptophan, so a read error is the likely source. The rearrangement links TRBV6-2 or TRBV6-3 to TRBJ2-3, with no clear D. The germline CDR1 and CDR2 sequences are MNHEY and SVGEGT. The CDR3 totals 11 residues. For the CDR3, the DNA is TGTGCCAGCCGGAGCATAGATACGCAGTATTTG. The encoded protein is CASRSIDTQYL.

This clonotype was seen only once. The chain has TRBV15 and TRBJ2-7; D gene ambiguous. CDR1 and CDR2 (germline): LNHNV, YYDKDF (reference sequence). The CDR3 sequence is 13 residues long. V was cut by 1 base and J by 2 bases, with 6 bases left in between. CDR3 DNA sequence: TGTGCCACCAGCAGAGGGCTGGCCTACGAGCAGTACTTC. Translating it yields CATSRGLAYEQYF.

This clonotype was recorded many times. V is TRBV24-1 and J is TRBJ2-4; 7 nucleotides align to TRBD1. The CDR3 runs 13 residues. J lost 6 bases, V lost 9 bases, and 7 bases had no gene match. Germline-derived CDR1 and CDR2 are KGHDR and SFDVKD. The chain's CDR3 is CATADRRTNIQYF. In DNA, the CDR3 is TGTGCCACCGCGGACAGGCGTACAAACATTCAGTACTTC.

Concerning this clonotype itself: A much larger clone is a single base away; this may be a read error. The chain links TRBV6-2 or TRBV6-3 to TRBJ2-1; TRBD2 matches at 13 bases. This CDR3 contains 15 residues. V dropped 6 bases and J dropped 10; count of bases not matched to a gene: 9. The germline gives CDR1 MNHEY, CDR2 SVGEGT. CDR3 in amino acids: CASSRGLAGPYEQFF. CDR3 DNA sequence: TGTGCCAGCAGCCGGGGACTAGCGGGGCCCTACGAGCAGTTCTTC.

The V and J genes are TRBV12-3 or TRBV12-4 and TRBJ1-1; D might be TRBD1 (6 bases). This CDR3 region has 13 residues. V lost 6 bases, J lost 9 bases, and 17 bases lay in between. The DNA of the CDR3 is TGTGCCAGCAGCCCCGGACAGAACCGTAAAGCTTTCTTT. This gives the protein CASSPGQNRKAFF.

A remark on this clonotype: A much larger clone differs by one base, so this may be a read error. The V call is TRBV6-1, the J call TRBJ2-1, with TRBD1 matching 9 bases. V was clipped by 6 bases and J by 3 bases; unmatched bases: 9. CDR1 is MNHNS and CDR2 is SASEGT in the germline V gene. The CDR3 has 16 residues. The DNA of the CDR3 is TGTGCCAGCAGACAGGGACAGGGACCTCTCTACAATGAGCAGTTCTTC. Amino acids: CASRQGQGPLYNEQFF.

The chain recombines TRBV7-2 with TRBJ2-5; no reliable D call. V was pared by 1 base and J by 5 bases, with 8 bases between. The CDR3 totals 13 residues. Germline CDR1 and CDR2: SGHTA and FQGNSA. In nucleotides, the CDR3 is TGTGCCAGCAGCTTAGTTTTTAGGGAGACCCAGTACTTC. Its protein product is CASSLVFRETQYF.

This clonotype was found a few times. This could be a read error, since a much larger clone is one nucleotide away. The chain carries TRBV12-3 or TRBV12-4 and TRBJ2-5; tentatively, D is TRBD1 (6 bases). V gave up 0 bases and J gave up 11 bases, with 16 bases separating them. The CDR3 length is 14 residues. The CDR3 is CASSLAWTVNEQYF. Written as DNA, the CDR3 is TGTGCCAGCAGTTTAGCATGGACAGTGAATGAGCAGTACTTC.

The J gene is TRBJ2-7, the V gene TRBV2; D is possibly TRBD2 (7 bases). This CDR3 comprises 16 residues. Germline lookup yields CDR1 SNHLY and CDR2 FYNNEI. Trimming pared 0 bases from V and 7 bases from J, leaving 19 bases between. The CDR3 DNA sequence: TGTGCCAGCAGTGAAGCCTTGGTCGGGGGGCTAAGGGAGCAGTACTTC. This encodes CASSEALVGGLREQYF.

For the CDR3, the DNA is TGCAGTGCTAGTGGACAGGGTGGCTACACCTTC. This gives the protein CSASGQGGYTF. The chain is built from TRBV20-1 and TRBJ1-2; 8 bases line up with TRBD1. Germline-derived CDR1 and CDR2 are DFQATT and SNEGSKA (reference sequence). CDR3 length: 11 residues. V was pared by 3 bases and J by 7 bases, with 1 base of the junction left unmatched.

This clonotype was counted at least ten times. J is TRBJ2-1 and V is TRBV11-2; 10 nucleotides align to TRBD2. From germline, CDR1 is SGHAT and CDR2 FQNNGV. The V gene end was trimmed by 5 bases and the J gene end by 6 bases; junction bases not matched to a gene: 10. The CDR3 is 16 residues long. This chain's CDR3 is CASSPWSGGAGNEQFF. The DNA of the CDR3 is TGTGCCAGCAGCCCGTGGAGCGGGGGGGCCGGCAATGAGCAGTTCTTC.

This clonotype was counted at least ten times. This rearrangement joins TRBV7-2 to TRBJ2-1; D perhaps matches TRBD2 (7 bases). The germline gives CDR1 SGHTA, CDR2 FQGNSA. This CDR3 comprises 14 residues. Trimming shortened V by 5 bases and J by 6 bases, and 14 bases separated the two germline ends. CDR3 nucleotides: TGTGCCAGCAGCCAGGGGTGGACTAGCAATGAGCAGTTCTTC. Protein sequence: CASSQGWTSNEQFF.

In its sample, this clonotype was seen a few times. The chain joins TRBV10-2 to TRBJ1-4, with D uncertain. Germline assignment: CDR1 WSHSY and CDR2 SAAADI. This CDR3 is 15 amino acids long. V lost 6 bases to trimming and J lost 1 base, with 12 bases between them. The CDR3 reads CASRVSGKTNEKLFF. The CDR3 coding sequence is TGCGCCAGCAGAGTTTCCGGGAAAACTAATGAAAAACTGTTTTTT.

V and J are TRBV3-1 and TRBJ2-4; D may match TRBD1 or TRBD2 (7 bases each). The germline V gene encodes CDR1 LGHDT and CDR2 YNNKEL (reference sequence). Trimming removed 1 base from V and 6 bases from J, with 13 bases in between. The CDR3 length is 15 residues. CDR3 residues: CASSQGEGAGNIQYF. DNA for the CDR3: TGTGCCAGCAGCCAAGGGGAGGGGGCGGGAAACATTCAGTACTTC.

The table lists this clonotype with a few counts. In nucleotides, the CDR3 is TGCGCCAGCAGCTTGGCTTGGCAGGGGGCTGAAGCTTTCTTT. Translation gives CASSLAWQGAEAFF. This chain connects TRBV5-1 to TRBJ1-1, with 7 bases that match TRBD1. The germline V gene encodes CDR1 SGHRS and CDR2 YFSETQ. This CDR3 has 14 amino acids. The J segment lost 6 bases and the V segment lost 0 bases, leaving 5 bases of the junction unmatched.

This clonotype has at least ten counts. The chain is built from TRBV6-2 or TRBV6-3 and TRBJ2-5; D possibly corresponds to TRBD1 (7 bases). V lost 0 bases and J 2 bases, leaving 19 bases between the germline ends. Germline V gene data show CDR1 as MNHEY and CDR2 as SVGEGT. The CDR3 is 18 residues long. The DNA of the CDR3 is TGTGCCAGCAGTTACTCGAGGTTCGGAGGGGGCCTACAAGAGACCCAGTACTTC. Translating gives CASSYSRFGGGLQETQYF.

This clonotype was recorded many times. This chain connects TRBV7-2 to TRBJ2-1; TRBD2 matches 7 bases. The CDR3 sequence is 15 residues long. Germline CDR1 and CDR2: SGHTA and FQGNSA. Unmatched junction bases numbered 3, after V lost 4 bases and J lost 0 bases. The CDR3 here is CASSSRTSSYNEQFF. CDR3 nucleotide sequence: TGTGCCAGCAGCTCACGGACTAGCTCCTACAATGAGCAGTTCTTC.

Remarks on this clonotype: Since a much larger clone is just one base distant, this may be a read error. This sequence joins TRBV4-1 and TRBJ2-1, with TRBD2 matching over 11 bases. Germline-derived CDR1 and CDR2 are MGHRA and YSYEKL. V was pared by 3 bases and J by 12 bases, with 10 bases of the junction left unmatched. The CDR3 length is 15 residues. The CDR3 nucleotides are TGCGCCAGCAGCCAGCAGGTGACTAGCGGGGTAGGGCAGTTCTTC. It is translated as CASSQQVTSGVGQFF.

The table lists this clonotype with many counts. V gene TRBV6-1 combines with J gene TRBJ2-7; D may be TRBD1 (6 bases). V lost 7 bases and J 6 bases, leaving 13 bases between the germline ends. The CDR3 is 12 residues long. Germline CDR1 is MNHNS and CDR2 is SASEGT. The chain's CDR3 is CASTLGAGEQYF. CDR3 DNA: TGTGCCAGCACCCTGGGGGCTGGCGAGCAGTACTTC.

This sequence joins TRBV5-1 and TRBJ2-3, with TRBD2 matching over 8 bases. The CDR3 is 18 residues long. V lost 4 bases to trimming and J lost 4 bases; unmatched junction nucleotides: 17. Germline V gene lookup returns CDR1 SGHRS and CDR2 YFSETQ. Here the CDR3 DNA reads TGCGCCAGCAGCGTGAGGGGCGCCCCGGGACTAGGGGCAGATACGCAGTATTTT. Translating gives CASSVRGAPGLGADTQYF.